These 15 T cell receptor beta chains originate from one sample sequenced in a study of beta chain features in type 1 diabetes. No antigens are known for them. Expressed TCRB transcripts were sequenced because the isolated RNA had all been reverse transcribed beforehand. Sequencing used immunoSEQ multiplex PCR; TCRdb keeps in-frame clones, though not all of them. This table holds 350,000 to 400,000 clones, around 12% found once. Study results and caveats: In every one of the four CD4+ subsets, TCRB CDR3s were moderately but significantly shorter in Type 1 diabetes patients.

The specimen was naive CD4+ T cells from blood. The receptors shown here come from a woman between 18 and 29 years old with type 1 diabetes.

This clone showed up just a few times. The chain carries TRBV25-1 and TRBJ2-6; 11 nucleotides line up with TRBD1. The trim removed 6 bases at V and 0 bases at J, leaving 1 base unmatched. The CDR3 loop spans 16 amino acids. Germline CDR1 reads MGHDK; CDR2 reads SYGVNS. The CDR3 region is CASSGQGASGANVLTF. CDR3 bases: TGTGCCAGCAGCGGACAGGGGGCCTCTGGGGCCAACGTCCTGACTTTC.

This clone was observed a few times. The V and J genes are TRBV7-7 and TRBJ2-1, with 8 positions matching TRBD1. The V gene end was trimmed by 1 base and the J gene end by 9 bases; junction bases not matched to a gene: 8. CDR3 length: 15 amino acids. CDR1 and CDR2 (germline): SSHAT, FNYEAQ (reference sequence). CDR3 DNA: TGTGCCAGCAGCTTAGGGCAGGGGGCCTCGGGTGAGCAGTTCTTC. Protein product: CASSLGQGASGEQFF.

V and J are TRBV5-6 and TRBJ1-2; 10 bases agree with TRBD1. From germline, CDR1 is SGHDT and CDR2 YYEEEE. Germline trimming cut 4 bases from V and 2 bases from J; bases unmatched to any gene: 5. This CDR3 comprises 15 residues. The CDR3 DNA is TGTGCCAGCAGCATAACGGGACAGGGGAACTATGGCTACACCTTC. Its translation: CASSITGQGNYGYTF.

The chain has TRBV30 and TRBJ1-2; possibly TRBD1 for D (5 bases). V lost 0 bases and J 8 bases, leaving 16 bases between the germline ends. The length of the CDR3 is 14 residues. Germline V gives CDR1 GTSNPN, CDR2 SVGIG (reference sequence). The DNA of the CDR3 is TGTGCCTGGAGTGTATCGATACGGGGGGTAGGCTACACCTTC. Its translation: CAWSVSIRGVGYTF.

The chain links TRBV28 to TRBJ1-2; 9 bases map to TRBD1. This CDR3 has 13 residues. The germline CDR1 and CDR2 sequences are MDHEN and SYDVKM. J was trimmed by 8 bases and V by 5 bases; bases with no gene match: 6. The CDR3 is CASSGGQGGGYTF. The CDR3 region has the DNA TGTGCCAGCAGTGGGGGACAGGGAGGGGGCTACACCTTC.

The chain employs TRBV12-5 and TRBJ2-1, with D unresolved. The CDR3 runs to 13 residues. V gave up 1 base and J gave up 8 bases, with 9 bases separating them. Germline CDR1 reads LGHNT; CDR2 reads FRNRAP. CDR3 loop: CASGLGSAYEQFF. As DNA, the CDR3 is TGTGCTAGTGGTTTGGGTTCAGCGTATGAGCAGTTCTTC. The variable domain in full, with the rest retrieved from reference TRBV12-5 and TRBJ2-1, is DARVTQTPRHKVTEMGQEVTMRCQPILGHNTVFWYRQTMMQGLELLAYFRNRAPLDDSGMPKDRFSAEMPDATLATLKIQPSEPRDSAVYFCASGLGSAYEQFFGPGTRLTVL.

This chain uses TRBV18 with TRBJ2-7; TRBD1 matches at 7 bases. The CDR3 runs to 13 residues. Germline CDR1 reads KGHSH; CDR2 reads LQKENI. Losses at the gene ends were 6 bases for V and 5 bases for J; bases not matched to a gene: 7. DNA of the CDR3: TGTGCCAGCTCTACTCGGCAGGGGGACGAGCAGTACTTC. Its translation is CASSTRQGDEQYF.

This chain links TRBV4-1 with TRBJ1-5; D is possibly TRBD1 (5 bases). V was pared by 3 bases and J by 4 bases, with 7 bases between. The CDR3 sequence is 13 residues long. In germline, CDR1 is MGHRA, CDR2 YSYEKL. CDR3 sequence: CASSHRENQPQHF. CDR3 DNA: TGCGCCAGCAGCCACAGGGAAAATCAGCCCCAGCATTTT.

CDR3 nucleotide sequence: TGTGCCAGCAGTGGGTTGTCGGGGTACACTGAAGCTTTCTTT. It translates to CASSGLSGYTEAFF. V gene TRBV6-1 combines with J gene TRBJ1-1; D ambiguous. The germline V gene encodes CDR1 MNHNS and CDR2 SASEGT. V was clipped by 4 bases and J by 3 bases, with 12 bases between them. The CDR3 is 14 residues long.

V and J are TRBV9 and TRBJ1-4; 9 bases match TRBD1. CDR3 length: 15 amino acids. The germline CDR1 and CDR2 sequences are SGDLS and YYNGEE. Trimming took 4 bases from V and 8 from J; bases not matched to a gene: 9. The CDR3 sequence: CASSITGGQGEKLFF. The DNA for the CDR3 is TGTGCCAGCAGCATCACAGGGGGCCAGGGCGAAAAACTGTTTTTT.

This clone has a handful of counts. V gene TRBV4-3 combines with J gene TRBJ2-2; TRBD2 matches at 7 bases. V was pared by 3 bases and J by 5 bases, with 3 bases of the junction left unmatched. The CDR3 is 14 amino acids. Per germline, CDR1 LGHNA and CDR2 YSLEER. CDR3 sequence reads: CASSHGGGTGELFF. The CDR3, as DNA: TGCGCCAGCAGCCATGGGGGGGGGACCGGGGAGCTGTTTTTT.

V is TRBV30 and J is TRBJ1-5; 8 bases align to TRBD1. Germline assignment: CDR1 GTSNPN and CDR2 SVGIG (reference sequence). This CDR3 spans 17 amino acids. The trim removed 0 bases at V and 6 bases at J, leaving 13 bases unmatched. The CDR3 loop reads CAWSVGSRGPFGQPQHF. DNA for the CDR3: TGTGCCTGGAGTGTGGGAAGCAGGGGGCCTTTTGGTCAGCCCCAGCATTTT.

This chain uses TRBV9 with TRBJ2-5; tentative D call: TRBD2 (6 bases). Per the germline V gene, CDR1 is SGDLS and CDR2 is YYNGEE. With 1 base removed from V and 5 bases from J, the gap between germline ends came to 24 bases. This CDR3 has 18 residues. In DNA form, the CDR3 reads TGTGCCAGCAGCGTACAATCGAGCGGGCCAGGCCCTGAGGAGACCCAGTACTTC. Translation gives CASSVQSSGPGPEETQYF.

This chain joins TRBV6-6 and TRBJ2-7, with D perhaps matching TRBD1 (6 bases). V dropped 3 bases and J dropped 4 bases, with 16 bases sitting between them. Germline loops: CDR1 MNHNY, CDR2 SVGAGI (reference sequence). The CDR3 runs to 15 residues. In nucleotides, the CDR3 is TGTGCCAGCAGTTATTTAGAGGGGGTGGTATACGAGCAGTACTTC. Translated, it gives CASSYLEGVVYEQYF.

On this clone itself: Different DNA sequences within this sample yield the same CDR3. The V call is TRBV6-5, the J call TRBJ2-7, with 9 bases matching TRBD1. The CDR3 sequence is 15 residues long. Per the germline V gene, CDR1 is MNHEY and CDR2 is SVGAGI. J was trimmed by 2 bases and V by 0 bases; bases with no gene match: 2. This chain's CDR3 is CASSYSGTGTYEQYF. Written as DNA, the CDR3 is TGTGCCAGCAGTTACTCCGGGACAGGGACCTACGAGCAGTACTTC.